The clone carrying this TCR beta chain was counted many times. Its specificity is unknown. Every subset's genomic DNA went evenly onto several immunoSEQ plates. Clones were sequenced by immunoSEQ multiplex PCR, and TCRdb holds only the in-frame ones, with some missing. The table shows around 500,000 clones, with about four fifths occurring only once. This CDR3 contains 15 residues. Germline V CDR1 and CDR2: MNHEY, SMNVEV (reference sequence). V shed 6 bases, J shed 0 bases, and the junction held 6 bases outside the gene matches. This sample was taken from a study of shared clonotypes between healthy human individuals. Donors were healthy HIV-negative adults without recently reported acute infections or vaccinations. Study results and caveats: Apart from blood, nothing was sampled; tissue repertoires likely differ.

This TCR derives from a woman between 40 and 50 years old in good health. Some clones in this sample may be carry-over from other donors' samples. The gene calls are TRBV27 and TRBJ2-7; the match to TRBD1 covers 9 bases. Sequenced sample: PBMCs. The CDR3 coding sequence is TGTGCCAGCAGGCTCGGGACAGGGAGCTCCTACGAGCAGTACTTC. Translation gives CASRLGTGSSYEQYF.